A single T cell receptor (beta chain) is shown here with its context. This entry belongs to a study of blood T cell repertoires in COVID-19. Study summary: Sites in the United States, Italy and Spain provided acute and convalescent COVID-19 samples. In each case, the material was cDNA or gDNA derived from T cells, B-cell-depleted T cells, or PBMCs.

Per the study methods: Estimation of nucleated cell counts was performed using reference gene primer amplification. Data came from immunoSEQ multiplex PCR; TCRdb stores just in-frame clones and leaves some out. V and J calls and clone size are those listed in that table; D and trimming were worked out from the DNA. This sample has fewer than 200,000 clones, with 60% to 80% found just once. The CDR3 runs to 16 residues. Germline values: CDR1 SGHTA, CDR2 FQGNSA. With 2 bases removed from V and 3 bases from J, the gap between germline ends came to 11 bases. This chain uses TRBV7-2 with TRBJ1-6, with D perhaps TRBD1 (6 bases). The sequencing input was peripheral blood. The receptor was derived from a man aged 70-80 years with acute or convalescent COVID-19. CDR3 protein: CASSLHRAVYNSPLHF. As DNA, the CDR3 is TGTGCCAGCAGCTTACACAGGGCTGTCTATAATTCACCCCTCCACTTT.